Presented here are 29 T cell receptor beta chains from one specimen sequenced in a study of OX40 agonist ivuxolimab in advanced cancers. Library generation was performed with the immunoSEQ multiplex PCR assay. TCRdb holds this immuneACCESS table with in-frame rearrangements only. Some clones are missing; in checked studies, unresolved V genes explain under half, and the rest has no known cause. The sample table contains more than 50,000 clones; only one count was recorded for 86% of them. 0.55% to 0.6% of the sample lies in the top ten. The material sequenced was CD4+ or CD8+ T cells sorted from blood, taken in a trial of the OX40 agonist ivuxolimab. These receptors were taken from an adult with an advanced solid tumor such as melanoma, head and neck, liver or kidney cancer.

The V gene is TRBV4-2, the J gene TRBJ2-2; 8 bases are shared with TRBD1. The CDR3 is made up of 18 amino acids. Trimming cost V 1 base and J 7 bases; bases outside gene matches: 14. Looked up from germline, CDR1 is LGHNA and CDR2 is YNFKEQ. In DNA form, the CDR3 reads TGTGCCAGCAGCCAAGGGACGCGGACAGGGCTTGAGGGCGGGGAGCTGTTTTTT. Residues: CASSQGTRTGLEGGELFF.

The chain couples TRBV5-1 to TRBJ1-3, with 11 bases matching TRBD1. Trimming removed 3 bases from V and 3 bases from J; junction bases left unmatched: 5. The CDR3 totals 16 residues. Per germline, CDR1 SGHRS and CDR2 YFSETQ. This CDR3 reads CASSWGTGGNGNTIYF. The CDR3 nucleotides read TGCGCCAGCAGCTGGGGGACAGGGGGAAATGGAAACACCATATATTTT.

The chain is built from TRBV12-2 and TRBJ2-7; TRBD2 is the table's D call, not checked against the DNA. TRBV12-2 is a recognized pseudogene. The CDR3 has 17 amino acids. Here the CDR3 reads CASRMEGLAGVTYEQYF. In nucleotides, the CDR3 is TGTGCAAGTCGCATGGAGGGACTAGCGGGAGTAACCTACGAGCAGTACTTC.

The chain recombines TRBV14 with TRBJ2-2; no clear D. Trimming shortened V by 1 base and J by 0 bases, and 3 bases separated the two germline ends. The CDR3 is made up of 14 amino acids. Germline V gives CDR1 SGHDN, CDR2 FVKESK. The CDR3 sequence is CASSQVSNTGELFF. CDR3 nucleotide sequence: TGTGCCAGCAGCCAAGTCTCGAACACCGGGGAGCTGTTTTTT.

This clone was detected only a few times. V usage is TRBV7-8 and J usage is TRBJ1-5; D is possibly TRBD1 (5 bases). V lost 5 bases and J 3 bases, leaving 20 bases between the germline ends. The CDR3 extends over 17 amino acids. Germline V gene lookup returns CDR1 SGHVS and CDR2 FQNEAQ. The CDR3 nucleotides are TGTGCCAGCAGCCCACCCCTTCGGCTAGGGGTCAATCAGCCCCAGCATTTT. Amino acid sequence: CASSPPLRLGVNQPQHF.

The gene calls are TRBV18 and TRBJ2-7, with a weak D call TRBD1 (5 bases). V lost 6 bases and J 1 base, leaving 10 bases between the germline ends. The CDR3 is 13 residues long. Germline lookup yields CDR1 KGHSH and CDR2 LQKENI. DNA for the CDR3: TGTGCCAGCTCGTCGCAGGGTTCCTACGAGCAGTACTTC. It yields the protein CASSSQGSYEQYF.

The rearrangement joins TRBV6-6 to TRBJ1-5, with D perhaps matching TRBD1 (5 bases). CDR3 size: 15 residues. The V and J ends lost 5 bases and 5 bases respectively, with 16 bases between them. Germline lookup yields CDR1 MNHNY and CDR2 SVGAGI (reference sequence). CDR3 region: CASSVGAGSHQPQHF. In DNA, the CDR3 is TGTGCCAGCAGTGTAGGGGCGGGATCCCATCAGCCCCAGCATTTT.

The CDR3 DNA sequence: TGTGCCAGCTCACCGTTCGAGGGTACAGATACGCAGTATTTT. As protein: CASSPFEGTDTQYF. This chain connects TRBV18 to TRBJ2-3; TRBD2 is a possible D gene (5 bases). Germline values: CDR1 KGHSH, CDR2 LQKENI. The CDR3 sequence is 14 residues long. Trimming shortened V by 3 bases and J by 3 bases, and 10 bases separated the two germline ends.

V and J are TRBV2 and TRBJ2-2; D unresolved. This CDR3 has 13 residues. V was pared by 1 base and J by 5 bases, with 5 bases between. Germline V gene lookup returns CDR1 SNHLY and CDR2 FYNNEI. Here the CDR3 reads CASSEELTGELFF. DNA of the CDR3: TGTGCCAGCAGTGAAGAGTTGACCGGGGAGCTGTTTTTT.

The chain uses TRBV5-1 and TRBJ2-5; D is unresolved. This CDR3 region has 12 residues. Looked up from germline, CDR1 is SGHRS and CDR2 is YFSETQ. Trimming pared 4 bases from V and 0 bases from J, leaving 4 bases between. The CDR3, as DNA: TGCGCCAGCAGCCCGAACCAAGAGACCCAGTACTTC. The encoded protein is CASSPNQETQYF. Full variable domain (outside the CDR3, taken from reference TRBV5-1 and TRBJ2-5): KAGVTQTPRYLIKTRGQQVTLSCSPISGHRSVSWYQQTPGQGLQFLFEYFSETQRNKGNFPGRFSGRQFSNSRSEMNVSTLELGDSALYLCASSPNQETQYFGPGTRLLVL.

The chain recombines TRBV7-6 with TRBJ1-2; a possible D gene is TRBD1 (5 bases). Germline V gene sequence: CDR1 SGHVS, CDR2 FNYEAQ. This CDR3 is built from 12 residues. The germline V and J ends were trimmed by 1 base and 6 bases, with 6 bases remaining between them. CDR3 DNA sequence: TGTGCCAGCAGCTTAGGAGGGGATGGCTACACCTTC. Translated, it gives CASSLGGDGYTF.

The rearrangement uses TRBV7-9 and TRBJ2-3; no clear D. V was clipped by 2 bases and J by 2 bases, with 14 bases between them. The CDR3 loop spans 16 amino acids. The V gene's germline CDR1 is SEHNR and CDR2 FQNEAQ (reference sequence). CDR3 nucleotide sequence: TGTGCCAGCAGCTTATCCCGCGGAGTCTTCACAGATACGCAGTATTTT. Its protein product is CASSLSRGVFTDTQYF.

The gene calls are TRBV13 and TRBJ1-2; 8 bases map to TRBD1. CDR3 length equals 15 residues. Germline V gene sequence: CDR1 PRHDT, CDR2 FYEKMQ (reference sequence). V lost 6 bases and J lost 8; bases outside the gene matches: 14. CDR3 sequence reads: CASSFEATGVGGYTF. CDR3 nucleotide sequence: TGTGCCAGCAGTTTTGAGGCGACAGGGGTAGGGGGCTACACCTTC.

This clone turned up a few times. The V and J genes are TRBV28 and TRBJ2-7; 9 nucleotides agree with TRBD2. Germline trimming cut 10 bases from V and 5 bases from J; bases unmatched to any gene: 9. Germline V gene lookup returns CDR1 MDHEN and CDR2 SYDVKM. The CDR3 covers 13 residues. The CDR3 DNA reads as TGTGCCACCTTAGCGGGAGCGGTCAACGAGCAGTACTTC. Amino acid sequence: CATLAGAVNEQYF.

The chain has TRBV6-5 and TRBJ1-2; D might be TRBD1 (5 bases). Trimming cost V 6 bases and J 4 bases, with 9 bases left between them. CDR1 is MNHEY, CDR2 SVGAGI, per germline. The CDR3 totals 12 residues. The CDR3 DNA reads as TGTGCCAGCAGAACAGGCGGCTATGGCTACACCTTC. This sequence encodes CASRTGGYGYTF.

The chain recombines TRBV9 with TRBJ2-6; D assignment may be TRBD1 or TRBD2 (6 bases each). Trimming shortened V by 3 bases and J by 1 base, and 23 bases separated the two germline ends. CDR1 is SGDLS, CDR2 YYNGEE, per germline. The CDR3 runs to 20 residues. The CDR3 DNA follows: TGTGCCAGCAGCGGGAGCGGAGGGGGGCAGTGGGTATCTGGGGCCAACGTCCTGACTTTC. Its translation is CASSGSGGGQWVSGANVLTF.

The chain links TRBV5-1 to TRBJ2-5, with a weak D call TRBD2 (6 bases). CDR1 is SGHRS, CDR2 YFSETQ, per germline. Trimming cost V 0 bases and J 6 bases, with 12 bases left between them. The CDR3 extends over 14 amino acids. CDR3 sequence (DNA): TGCGCCAGCAGCTTGGGGATAGCGGTTAAGACCCAGTACTTC. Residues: CASSLGIAVKTQYF. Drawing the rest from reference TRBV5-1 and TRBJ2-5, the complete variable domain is KAGVTQTPRYLIKTRGQQVTLSCSPISGHRSVSWYQQTPGQGLQFLFEYFSETQRNKGNFPGRFSGRQFSNSRSEMNVSTLELGDSALYLCASSLGIAVKTQYFGPGTRLLVL.

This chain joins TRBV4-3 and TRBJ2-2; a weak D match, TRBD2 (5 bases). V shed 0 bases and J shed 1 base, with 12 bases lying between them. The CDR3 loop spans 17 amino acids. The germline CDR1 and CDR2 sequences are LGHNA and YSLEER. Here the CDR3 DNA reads TGCGCCAGCAGCCAAGATATAAGACGGGGGAACACCGGGGAGCTGTTTTTT. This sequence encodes CASSQDIRRGNTGELFF.

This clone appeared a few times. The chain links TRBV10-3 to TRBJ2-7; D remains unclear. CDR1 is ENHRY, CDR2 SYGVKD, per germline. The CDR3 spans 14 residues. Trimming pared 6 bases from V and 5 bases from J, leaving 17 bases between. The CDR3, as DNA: TGTGCCATCAGGAGGACGGTCAGGAGCGACGAGCAGTACTTC. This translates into CAIRRTVRSDEQYF.

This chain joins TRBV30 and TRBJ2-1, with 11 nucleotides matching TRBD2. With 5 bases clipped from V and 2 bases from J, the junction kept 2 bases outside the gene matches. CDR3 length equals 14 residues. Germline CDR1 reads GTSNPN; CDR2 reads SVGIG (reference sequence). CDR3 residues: CAWDSGGAYNEQFF. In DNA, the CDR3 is TGTGCCTGGGATAGCGGGGGGGCCTACAATGAGCAGTTCTTC.

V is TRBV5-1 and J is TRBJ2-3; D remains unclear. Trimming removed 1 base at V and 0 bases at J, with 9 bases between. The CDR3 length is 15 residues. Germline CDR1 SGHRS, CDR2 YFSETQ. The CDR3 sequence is CASSLFSSSTDTQYF. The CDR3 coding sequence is TGCGCCAGCAGCTTGTTCAGTAGTAGCACAGATACGCAGTATTTT.

CDR3 sequence (DNA): TGTGCCACCAGCAAGGCAGGTTTCTCTGGGGCCAACGTCCTGACTTTC. This translates into CATSKAGFSGANVLTF. The rearrangement joins TRBV15 to TRBJ2-6; D is unresolved. Looked up from germline, CDR1 is LNHNV and CDR2 is YYDKDF (reference sequence). The V and J ends lost 4 bases and 0 bases respectively, with 10 bases between them. The CDR3 is 16 residues long.

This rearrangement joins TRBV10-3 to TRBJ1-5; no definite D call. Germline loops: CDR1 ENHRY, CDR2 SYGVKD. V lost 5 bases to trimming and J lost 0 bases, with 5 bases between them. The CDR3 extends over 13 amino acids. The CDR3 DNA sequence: TGTGCCATCAGTCCAGATAGCAATCAGCCCCAGCATTTT. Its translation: CAISPDSNQPQHF.

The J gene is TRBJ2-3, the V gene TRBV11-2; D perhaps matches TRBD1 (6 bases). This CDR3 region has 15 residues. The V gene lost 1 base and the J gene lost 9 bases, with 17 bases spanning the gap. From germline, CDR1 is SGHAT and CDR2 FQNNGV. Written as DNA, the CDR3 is TGTGCCAGCAGCTTAGGTCGGACAGAGGTTAGCACGCAGTATTTT. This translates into CASSLGRTEVSTQYF. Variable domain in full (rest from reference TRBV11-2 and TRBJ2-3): EAGVAQSPRYKIIEKRQSVAFWCNPISGHATLYWYQQILGQGPKLLIQFQNNGVVDDSQLPKDRFSAERLKGVDSTLKIQPAKLEDSAVYLCASSLGRTEVSTQYFGPGTRLTVL.

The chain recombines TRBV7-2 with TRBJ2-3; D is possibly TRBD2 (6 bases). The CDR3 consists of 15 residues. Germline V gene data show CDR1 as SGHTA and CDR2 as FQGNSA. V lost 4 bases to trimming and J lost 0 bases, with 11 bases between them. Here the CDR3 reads CASSYQGLSTDTQYF. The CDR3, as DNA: TGTGCCAGCAGCTACCAGGGACTTAGCACAGATACGCAGTATTTT.

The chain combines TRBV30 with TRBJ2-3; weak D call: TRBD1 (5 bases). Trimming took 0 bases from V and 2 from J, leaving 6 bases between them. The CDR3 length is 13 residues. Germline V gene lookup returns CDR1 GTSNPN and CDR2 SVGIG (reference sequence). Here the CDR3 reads CAWSVQVTDTQYF. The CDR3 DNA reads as TGTGCCTGGAGTGTACAGGTCACAGATACGCAGTATTTT.

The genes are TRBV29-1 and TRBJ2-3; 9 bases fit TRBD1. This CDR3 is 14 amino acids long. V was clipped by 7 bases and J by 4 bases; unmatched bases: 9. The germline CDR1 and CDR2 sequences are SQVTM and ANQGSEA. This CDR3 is CSALRTGVSDTQYF. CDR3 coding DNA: TGCAGCGCCTTAAGGACAGGGGTGTCAGATACGCAGTATTTT.

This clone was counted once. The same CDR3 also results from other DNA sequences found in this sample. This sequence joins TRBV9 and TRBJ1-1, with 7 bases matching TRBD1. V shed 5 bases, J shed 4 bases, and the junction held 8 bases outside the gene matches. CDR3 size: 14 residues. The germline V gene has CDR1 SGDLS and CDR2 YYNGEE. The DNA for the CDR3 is TGTGCCAGCAGTGCCGAACAGGGGTTCACTGAAGCTTTCTTT. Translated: CASSAEQGFTEAFF.

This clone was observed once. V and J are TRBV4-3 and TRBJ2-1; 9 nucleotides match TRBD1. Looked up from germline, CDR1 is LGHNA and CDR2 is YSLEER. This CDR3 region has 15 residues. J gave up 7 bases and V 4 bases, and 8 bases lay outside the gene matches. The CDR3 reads CASSLTGGIWNEQFF. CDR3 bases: TGCGCCAGCAGCCTGACAGGGGGTATTTGGAATGAGCAGTTCTTC.